One sample yielded the 12 T cell receptor beta chains listed below, sequenced in a study of shared clonotypes between healthy human individuals. Repertoires were generated with immunoSEQ multiplex PCR, while TCRdb's copy carries only in-frame clones and drops some. The sample has 170,000 or so clones, approximately 61% seen once. Input material: memory CD4+ T cells sorted from blood. Subset in this sample: CD45RA-negative fraction. Receptors originate from a man aged 25-45 years in good health.

This chain connects TRBV7-2 to TRBJ1-1; D ambiguous. The CDR3 covers 14 residues. CDR1 and CDR2 (germline): SGHTA, FQGNSA. The ends were cut back, 5 bases at V and 2 bases at J, with 12 bases in the middle. The CDR3: CASSREQINTEAFF. The DNA of the CDR3 is TGTGCCAGCAGCAGGGAGCAGATTAACACTGAAGCTTTCTTT.

The chain uses TRBV5-4 and TRBJ1-4; tentative D call: TRBD1 (5 bases). The CDR3 runs 13 residues. From germline, CDR1 is SGHNT and CDR2 YYREEE (reference sequence). Trimming took off 2 bases at V and 5 bases at J, with 7 bases between the two ends. The CDR3 loop is CASSLKGNEKLFF. In DNA, the CDR3 is TGTGCCAGCAGCTTAAAGGGGAATGAAAAACTGTTTTTT.

In DNA form, the CDR3 reads TGTGCCAGTAGCCACGGGTACGAGCAGTACTTC. Translated: CASSHGYEQYF. The V call is TRBV19, the J call TRBJ2-7; no clear D. The V gene lost 6 bases and the J gene lost 4 bases, with 7 bases spanning the gap. Per the germline V gene, CDR1 is LNHDA and CDR2 is SQIVND (reference sequence). The length of the CDR3 is 11 residues.

This clone was counted only a few times. The chain links TRBV14 to TRBJ2-7; 9 bases align to TRBD2. The CDR3 is made up of 18 amino acids. Germline CDR1 SGHDN, CDR2 FVKESK. J was trimmed by 4 bases and V by 1 base; bases with no gene match: 14. The CDR3 DNA follows: TGTGCCAGCAGCCAAGGGGTTTCCGGCGGGAGGGCCCGATACGAGCAGTACTTC. Protein: CASSQGVSGGRARYEQYF.

This clone has at least ten counts. This chain links TRBV5-6 with TRBJ2-1, with D hard to call. V was trimmed by 4 bases and J by 9 bases, leaving 14 bases between them. CDR1 and CDR2 (germline): SGHDT, YYEEEE. The CDR3 contains 13 residues. The CDR3 here is CASSPQRSREQFF. CDR3 nucleotides: TGTGCCAGCAGCCCACAGCGTAGCCGTGAGCAGTTCTTC.

Only a few counts were recorded for this clone. The chain couples TRBV6-1 to TRBJ2-4; no clear D gene. Deletions cut 0 bases from V and 7 bases from J, with 1 base between. The length of the CDR3 is 11 residues. CDR1 and CDR2 from the germline V gene are MNHNS and SASEGT. CDR3 sequence: CASSEANIQYF. The CDR3 bases are TGTGCCAGCAGTGAAGCGAACATTCAGTACTTC.

The gene calls are TRBV29-1 and TRBJ1-2, with TRBD1 matching 10 bases. CDR3 length: 13 residues. Losses at the gene ends were 2 bases for V and 8 bases for J; bases not matched to a gene: 5. Germline-derived CDR1 and CDR2 are SQVTM and ANQGSEA. This CDR3 is CSVERGQGTGYTF. The CDR3 nucleotides read TGCAGCGTTGAACGGGGACAGGGGACCGGCTACACCTTC.

The chain links TRBV29-1 to TRBJ2-5; the D is unclear. There are 13 residues in the CDR3. V lost 1 base to trimming and J lost 5 bases, with 11 bases between them. The germline gives CDR1 SQVTM, CDR2 ANQGSEA. As DNA, the CDR3 is TGCAGCGTTGAAGCGATAGTCGGGGAGACCCAGTACTTC. Protein: CSVEAIVGETQYF.

This chain uses TRBV5-5 with TRBJ2-1; D gene ambiguous. Trimming cost V 3 bases and J 8 bases, with 15 bases left between them. The CDR3 consists of 14 residues. Germline V gives CDR1 SGHKS, CDR2 YYEKEE (reference sequence). The CDR3 sequence: CASSSLARFHEQFF. As DNA, the CDR3 is TGTGCCAGCAGCTCTTTGGCCAGATTCCATGAGCAGTTCTTC. Filled out from reference TRBV5-5 and TRBJ2-1, the complete variable domain reads DAGVTQSPTHLIKTRGQQVTLRCSPISGHKSVSWYQQVLGQGPQFIFQYYEKEERGRGNFPDRFSARQFPNYSSELNVNALLLGDSALYLCASSSLARFHEQFFGPGTRLTVL.

As concerns this clone: Compared with germline, one end of the junction differs, possibly owing to a read error. V is TRBV2 and J is TRBJ2-6; D could derive from TRBD1 or TRBD2 (5 bases each). CDR1 is SNHLY and CDR2 is FYNNEI in the germline V gene. The CDR3 totals 17 residues. CDR3 residues: CASSEGTPGSGANVLTF. Here the CDR3 DNA reads TGTGCCAGCAGCGAAGGGACGCCCGGCTCTGGGGCCAACGTCCTGACTTTC.

In this sample, this clone turned up a few times. The CDR3 DNA reads TGTGCCAGCTCACCAAGTAGCAATCAGCCCCAGCATTTT. Protein product: CASSPSSNQPQHF. The V gene is TRBV18, the J gene TRBJ1-5; D not certain. Trimming took 2 bases from V and 0 from J, leaving 2 bases between them. There are 13 residues in the CDR3. Germline V gene sequence: CDR1 KGHSH, CDR2 LQKENI.

This clone was counted a single time. This chain connects TRBV10-1 to TRBJ1-1; 7 positions agree with TRBD1. This CDR3 comprises 14 residues. Germline V CDR1 and CDR2: WNHNN, SYGVQD (reference sequence). With V trimmed by 5 bases and J by 5 bases, 8 bases remained unmatched. The CDR3 region has the DNA TGCGCCAGCAGTCGACAAACAGGGGTTACTGAAGCTTTCTTT. It codes for CASSRQTGVTEAFF.